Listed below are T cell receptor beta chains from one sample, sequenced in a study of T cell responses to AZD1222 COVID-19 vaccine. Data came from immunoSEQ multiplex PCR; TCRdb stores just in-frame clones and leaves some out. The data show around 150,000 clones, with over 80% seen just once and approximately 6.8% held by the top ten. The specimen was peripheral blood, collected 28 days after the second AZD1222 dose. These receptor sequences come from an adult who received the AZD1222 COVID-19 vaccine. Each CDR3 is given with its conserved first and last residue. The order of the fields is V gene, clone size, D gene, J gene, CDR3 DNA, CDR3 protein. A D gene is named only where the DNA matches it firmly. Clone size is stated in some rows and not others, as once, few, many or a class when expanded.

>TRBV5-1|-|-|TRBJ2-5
TGCGCCAGCAGCAAACCCCCGGGACAACTCCAAGAGACCCAGTACTTC
CASSKPPGQLQETQYF
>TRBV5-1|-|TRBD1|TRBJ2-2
TGCGCCAGCAGCCCTGCACCAGGGGGCTTCTCCGGGGAGCTGTTTTTT
CASSPAPGGFSGELFF
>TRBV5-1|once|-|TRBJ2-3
TGCGCCAGCAGCTTGGTCACAGATACGCAGTATTTT
CASSLVTDTQYF
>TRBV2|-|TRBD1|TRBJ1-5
TGTGCCAGCAGTGAAGGGACAGGGGGTACTCAGCCCCAGCATTTT
CASSEGTGGTQPQHF
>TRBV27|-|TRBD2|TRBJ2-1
TGTGCCAGCAGTTTTACGGCGGGGGGGCTTTTCACCACCTACAATGAGCAGTTCTTC
CASSFTAGGLFTTYNEQFF
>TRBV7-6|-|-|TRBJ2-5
TGTGCCAGCAGCTTAGCTCCGGACCCCCCTTTGGAGACCCAGTACTTC
CASSLAPDPPLETQYF
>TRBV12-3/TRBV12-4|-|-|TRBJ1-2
TGTGCCAGCAGTCCTACCCGATCTGGCTACACCTTC
CASSPTRSGYTF
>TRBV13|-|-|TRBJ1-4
TGTGCCAGCAGCACCCATATGCAGGGGATCGAGGGGGAAAAACTGTTTTTT
CASSTHMQGIEGEKLFF
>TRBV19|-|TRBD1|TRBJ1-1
TGTGCCAGTAGTCCACAGGGGGGACGGATGAACACTGAAGCTTTCTTT
CASSPQGGRMNTEAFF
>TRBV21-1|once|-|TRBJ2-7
TGTGCCAGCGCCGAGCGGGGGGCCTCCTACGAGCAGTACTTC
CASAERGASYEQYF
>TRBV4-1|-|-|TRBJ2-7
TGCGCCAGCAGCCAAGATCGGGGGACTCCCTACGAGCAGTACTTC
CASSQDRGTPYEQYF
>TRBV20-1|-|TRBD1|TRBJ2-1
TGCAGTGCTAGTCCCACGGACAGGGTTCGTATCAATGAGCAGTTCTTC
CSASPTDRVRINEQFF
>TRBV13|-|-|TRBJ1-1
TGTGCCAGCAGCTTAGCGGTCAGGGTTATTAGCGGGAACACTGAAGCTTTCTTT
CASSLAVRVISGNTEAFF
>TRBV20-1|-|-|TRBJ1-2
TGCAGTGCGATGACAGCCTATGGCTACACCTTC
CSAMTAYGYTF
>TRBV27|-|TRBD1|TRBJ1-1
TGTGCCAGCAGACCTCAACAGGGGATAGAGACTGAAGCTTTCTTT
CASRPQQGIETEAFF
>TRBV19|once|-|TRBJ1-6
TGTGCCAGTAGTATGGGAGGGCGCGCCTATAATTCACCCCTCCACTTT
CASSMGGRAYNSPLHF
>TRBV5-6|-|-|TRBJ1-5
TGTGCCAGCAGCTTGTCCTGGGGGGTTTATAGCAATCAGCCCCAGCATTTT
CASSLSWGVYSNQPQHF
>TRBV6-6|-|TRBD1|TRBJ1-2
TGTGCCAGCAGTTCCAACCGACAGGGCTTTGGCTACACCTTC
CASSSNRQGFGYTF
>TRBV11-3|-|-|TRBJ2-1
TGTGCCAGCAGCTTAGATTCCGCGGTGCGGGAGCAGTTCTTC
CASSLDSAVREQFF
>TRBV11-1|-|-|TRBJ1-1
TGTGCCAGCAGCTTGTGGACAGCCTACACTGAAGCTTTCTTT
CASSLWTAYTEAFF
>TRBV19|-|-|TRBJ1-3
TGTGCCAGTAGTTGGGAAGGAATTTCTGGAAACACCATATATTTT
CASSWEGISGNTIYF
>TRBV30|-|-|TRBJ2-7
TGTGCCTGGGGACTTTACTACGAGCAGTACTTC
CAWGLYYEQYF
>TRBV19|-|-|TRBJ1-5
TGTGCCAGTAGTATTGGGCAGTTCAATCAGCCCCAGCATTTT
CASSIGQFNQPQHF
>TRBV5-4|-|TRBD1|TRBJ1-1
TGTGCCAGCAGTTCCCCCCAGGGGGATACTGAAGCTTTCTTT
CASSSPQGDTEAFF
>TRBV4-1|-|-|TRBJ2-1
TGCGCCAGCAGCCAAGACGGGGGCCGGGGTAGCTCCTACAATGAGCAGTTCTTC
CASSQDGGRGSSYNEQFF
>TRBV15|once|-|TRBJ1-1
TGTGCCACCAGCAGAGATGGATTACGCGCCAACACTGAAGCTTTCTTT
CATSRDGLRANTEAFF
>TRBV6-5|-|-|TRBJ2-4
TGTGCCAGCAGTTACTCGAAGGGTAGTGACATTCAGTACTTC
CASSYSKGSDIQYF
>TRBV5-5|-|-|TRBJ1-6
TGTGCCAGCAGCCTTGATACCGGGACTGTGAATTCACCCCTCCACTTT
CASSLDTGTVNSPLHF
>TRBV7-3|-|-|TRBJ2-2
TGTGCCAGCAGCCCTAGGGGAGCGCGCACCGGGGAGCTGTTTTTT
CASSPRGARTGELFF
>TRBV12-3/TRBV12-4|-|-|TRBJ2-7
TGTGCCAGCAGCTCCGAGAGCTACGAGCAGTACTTC
CASSSESYEQYF
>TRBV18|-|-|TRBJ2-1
TGTGCCAGCTCACCATGGGGAGACAATGAGCAGTTCTTC
CASSPWGDNEQFF
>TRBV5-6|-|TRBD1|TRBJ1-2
TGTGCCAGCAGCACGACAGGGGGCCACTATGGCTACACCTTC
CASSTTGGHYGYTF
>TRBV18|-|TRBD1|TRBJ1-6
TGTGCCAGCTCACGGGACAGGAATAATTCACCCCTCCACTTT
CASSRDRNNSPLHF
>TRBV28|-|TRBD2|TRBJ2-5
TGTGCCAGCAGTTCGGGGGGAGAGACCCAGTACTTC
CASSSGGETQYF
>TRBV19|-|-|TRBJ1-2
TGTGCCAGTAATGAGAGGGATAACTATGGCTACACCTTC
CASNERDNYGYTF
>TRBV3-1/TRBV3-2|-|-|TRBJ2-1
TGTGCCAGCAGCTCCGCTGACAGCTCCTACAATGAGCAGTTCTTC
CASSSADSSYNEQFF
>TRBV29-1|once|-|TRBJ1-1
TGCAGCGGCAGCTTCAGGGGGAACACTGAAGCTTTCTTT
CSGSFRGNTEAFF
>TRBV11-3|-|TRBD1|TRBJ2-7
TGTGCCAGCAGCTTTCACCGGACAGGGTCCTACGAGCAGTACTTC
CASSFHRTGSYEQYF
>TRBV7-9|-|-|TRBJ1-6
TGTGCCAGCAGCTTAGGGGGGGGCAGGGTGTATAATTCACCCCTCCACTTT
CASSLGGGRVYNSPLHF
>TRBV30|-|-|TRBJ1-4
TGTGCCTGGACCCGCGGGGGGGCTGGGGAAAAACTGTTTTTT
CAWTRGGAGEKLFF